The 8 T cell receptor beta chains below all came from one sample that was sequenced in a study of T-cell reconstitution after alpha-beta-depleted transplantation in children. The library targeted TCRbeta and was prepared with unique molecular identifiers. TCRdb re-called the PCR reads with MiXCR, one entry per CDR3 protein. This sample yields about 980,000 distinct CDR3 sequences, of which about 29% are seen a single time; roughly 30% belongs to the top ten. Sample: PBMCs, mostly from graft donor cells, taken 360 days after TCRalphabeta/CD19-depleted stem cell transplant. These receptors were obtained from a boy in the first two years of life who had a stem cell transplant for SCID, so the T cells may come from the graft donor.

The rearrangement joins TRBV5-1 to TRBJ1-1; no clear D gene. The V and J ends lost 3 bases and 1 base respectively, with 16 bases between them. CDR1 and CDR2 from the germline V gene are SGHRS and YFSETQ. CDR3 length equals 16 residues. The CDR3 DNA follows: TGCGCCAGCAGCTCCCCTTTTCCAGCCGAGAACACTGAAGCTTTCTTT. Translated: CASSSPFPAENTEAFF.

Only one count was recorded for this clonotype. The chain uses TRBV12-3 or TRBV12-4 and TRBJ1-1; D remains unclear. The CDR3 totals 11 residues. Trimming pared 11 bases from V and 1 base from J, leaving 8 bases between. The CDR3 loop is CAERANTEAFF. The DNA of the CDR3 is TGTGCCGAGAGGGCGAACACTGAAGCTTTCTTT.

This clonotype was picked up a small number of times. The gene calls are TRBV12-3 or TRBV12-4 and TRBJ1-5, with D possibly TRBD1 on 6 matching bases. V was pared by 1 base and J by 4 bases, with 8 bases between. CDR3 length: 14 residues. CDR3 nucleotides: TGTGCCAGCAGTTTAGACAGGGCAAATCAGCCCCAGCATTTT. This translates into CASSLDRANQPQHF.

The J gene is TRBJ2-6, the V gene TRBV3-1, with 8 bases identical to TRBD1. Losses at the gene ends were 5 bases for V and 0 bases for J; bases not matched to a gene: 6. CDR1 is LGHDT, CDR2 YNNKEL, per germline (reference sequence). The CDR3 totals 17 residues. The CDR3 here is CASSSSQGASGANVLTF. The CDR3 DNA reads TGTGCCAGCAGCTCATCCCAGGGGGCCTCTGGGGCCAACGTCCTGACTTTC. The variable domain in full, completed from reference TRBV3-1 and TRBJ2-6, reads DTAVSQTPKYLVTQMGNDKSIKCEQNLGHDTMYWYKQDSKKFLKIMFSYNNKELIINETVPNRFSPKSPDKAHLNLHINSLELGDSAVYFCASSSSQGASGANVLTFGAGSRLTVL.

The chain joins TRBV5-1 to TRBJ2-5; D may be TRBD2 (5 bases). Trimming shortened V by 4 bases and J by 1 base, and 11 bases separated the two germline ends. The CDR3 runs to 14 residues. Germline V gene data show CDR1 as SGHRS and CDR2 as YFSETQ. CDR3 protein: CASSTTDFQETQYF. The CDR3, as DNA: TGCGCCAGCAGCACCACGGACTTCCAAGAGACCCAGTACTTC.

This rearrangement joins TRBV6-1 to TRBJ2-3, with 9 bases fitting TRBD1. CDR1 and CDR2 (germline): MNHNS, SASEGT. Trimming cost V 5 bases and J 6 bases; bases outside gene matches: 3. The CDR3 is 13 residues long. The CDR3 DNA reads TGTGCCAGCAGTCCCGACAGGGGGGATACGCAGTATTTT. Translated: CASSPDRGDTQYF.

CDR3 nucleotides: TGTGCCATCAGTGAAACAGGGAGGAAAGAGACCCAGTACTTC. Translating gives CAISETGRKETQYF. This rearrangement joins TRBV10-3 to TRBJ2-5; perhaps D is TRBD1 or TRBD2 (6 bases each). Germline CDR1 reads ENHRY; CDR2 reads SYGVKD. Trimming took 3 bases from V and 3 from J, leaving 11 bases between them. This CDR3 is built from 14 residues.

This chain joins TRBV5-1 and TRBJ1-2, with D tentatively TRBD1 (6 bases). CDR3 size: 15 residues. Per the germline V gene, CDR1 is SGHRS and CDR2 is YFSETQ. Deletions cut 3 bases from V and 4 bases from J, with 16 bases between. CDR3 loop: CASSWHARTVYGYTF. In DNA, the CDR3 is TGCGCCAGCAGCTGGCACGCCCGGACAGTCTATGGCTACACCTTC.